Listed below are T cell receptor beta chains from one sample, sequenced in a study of identical twins. TCRdb redid the calling of the 5' RACE reads with MiXCR, one entry per CDR3 protein. Here the sample spans hundreds of thousands of distinct CDR3 sequences, around 5.7% being singletons. Sequenced input: naive T cells sorted from blood. These receptors originate from a young man in good health. CDR3s include the opening cysteine and the closing phenylalanine or tryptophan. The D gene is left open where the match is weak. Expanded clones are given a class, and other clones once, few, many or no size at all.

clone size	V gene	J gene	D gene	CDR3 protein	CDR3 DNA
few	TRBV7-6	TRBJ2-2	.	CASSPQGQGTGELFF	TGTGCCAGCAGCCCCCAGGGTCAAGGGACCGGGGAGCTGTTTTTT
many	TRBV4-1	TRBJ2-5	TRBD1	CASSQTGVVETQYF	TGCGCCAGCAGCCAAACAGGGGTGGTCGAGACCCAGTACTTC
many	TRBV29-1	TRBJ2-7	.	CSVLRPDYEQYF	TGCAGCGTTTTGCGGCCAGACTACGAGCAGTACTTC
many	TRBV11-2	TRBJ2-3	.	CASSLGGQTDTQYF	TGTGCCAGCAGCTTAGGCGGACAGACAGATACGCAGTATTTT
many	TRBV9	TRBJ2-3	.	CASSVASWRDTDTQYF	TGTGCCAGCAGCGTAGCGTCGTGGCGGGACACAGATACGCAGTATTTT
few	TRBV5-1	TRBJ2-2	TRBD2	CASSPQREGHTGELFF	TGCGCCAGCTCCCCCCAGCGGGAGGGCCACACCGGGGAGCTGTTTTTT
many	TRBV27	TRBJ2-4	TRBD2	CASSFREGNIQYF	TGTGCCAGCAGTTTCCGGGAGGGGAACATTCAGTACTTC
many	TRBV20-1	TRBJ1-4	.	CSAFGPVEKLFF	TGCAGTGCGTTCGGACCAGTTGAAAAACTGTTTTTT
few	TRBV5-1	TRBJ2-2	.	CASSLILITGELFF	TGCGCCAGCAGCTTGATCCTGATAACCGGGGAGCTGTTTTTT
many	TRBV19	TRBJ2-1	.	CASSISGSSHNEQFF	TGTGCCAGTAGTATATCCGGGAGTTCACACAATGAGCAGTTCTTC
.	TRBV4-3	TRBJ1-1	TRBD1	CASSQDTGANTEAFF	TGCGCCAGCAGCCAAGATACAGGGGCAAACACTGAAGCTTTCTTT
.	TRBV30	TRBJ2-1	.	CAWSANEQFF	TGTGCCTGGAGTGCAAATGAGCAGTTCTTC
many	TRBV4-3	TRBJ2-3	.	CASSQDSGLISTDTQYF	TGCGCCAGCAGCCAAGACAGTGGCCTAATAAGCACAGATACGCAGTATTTT
many	TRBV7-9	TRBJ2-1	TRBD1	CASSNQGQPNEQFF	TGTGCCAGCAGCAATCAGGGACAGCCGAATGAGCAGTTCTTC
.	TRBV5-1	TRBJ2-5	.	CASSEGRGETQYF	TGCGCCAGCAGCGAGGGGCGCGGGGAGACCCAGTACTTC
few	TRBV27	TRBJ2-2	.	CASSSYVGLSTGELFF	TGTGCCAGCAGTTCATACGTGGGCCTGAGCACCGGGGAGCTGTTTTTT
few	TRBV29-1	TRBJ2-7	.	CSVEEAAGEQYF	TGCAGCGTTGAAGAAGCCGCGGGTGAGCAGTACTTC
few	TRBV6-1	TRBJ2-5	TRBD1	CASSRTDREDRETQYF	TGTGCCAGCAGCCGCACGGACAGGGAGGATCGGGAGACCCAGTACTTC
many	TRBV20-1	TRBJ2-3	TRBD2	CSARSSGRAKDTQYF	TGCAGTGCTAGGTCCAGCGGGAGGGCCAAAGATACGCAGTATTTT
many	TRBV11-2	TRBJ2-2	.	CASHNRNTGELFF	TGTGCCAGCCATAACAGGAACACCGGGGAGCTGTTTTTT
many	TRBV6-1	TRBJ1-5	TRBD1	CASQGALRQPQHF	TGTGCCAGTCAGGGGGCTCTTCGGCAGCCCCAGCATTTT
few	TRBV6-5	TRBJ1-1	.	CASSYSLASRTKAFF	TGTGCCAGCAGTTACTCTTTAGCAAGCCGGACCAAAGCTTTCTTT
.	TRBV24-1	TRBJ2-3	.	CATGLEGPQDTQYF	TGTGCCACCGGCCTTGAAGGCCCGCAAGATACGCAGTATTTT
many	TRBV7-9	TRBJ1-2	.	CASSPPGHRTGYTF	TGTGCCAGCAGCCCGCCGGGACACCGCACGGGCTACACCTTC
many	TRBV5-1	TRBJ2-2	.	CASSLVPTGELFF	TGCGCCAGCAGCTTGGTACCCACCGGGGAGCTGTTTTTT
few	TRBV7-9	TRBJ1-4	.	CASSPFRVEGTNEKLFF	TGTGCCAGCAGCCCCTTCAGGGTTGAAGGAACTAATGAAAAACTGTTTTTT
many	TRBV20-1	TRBJ2-7	.	CSASEDSKSEQYF	TGCAGTGCTAGTGAGGACTCCAAGTCCGAGCAGTACTTC
.	TRBV20-1	TRBJ2-2	TRBD2	CSARRENPGELFF	TGCAGTGCTAGGCGGGAGAACCCCGGGGAGCTGTTTTTT